These 14 T cell receptor beta chains came from one sample sequenced in a study of vaccination and CD4 T cells after COVID-19. Described treatment: approximately 9-day PBMC culture with coronavirus spike peptide pools or control peptides (ViraFEST assay). An Oncomine TCR Beta short-read assay was used to sequence the DNA from cultured CD4+ T cells. Via MiXCR, TCRdb re-called the PCR reads, giving one row per CDR3 protein. The sample shows about 12,000 distinct CDR3 sequences, about 47% of them seen only once. These TCRs are of unknown antigen specificity. The sample comprised CD4+ T cells from blood, cultured in vitro. The receptors were sampled from a human donor who had recovered from COVID-19.

V is TRBV6-1 and J is TRBJ2-7; D may match TRBD1 or TRBD2 (5 bases each). The V and J ends lost 5 bases and 5 bases respectively, with 10 bases between them. CDR3 length equals 12 residues. CDR1 and CDR2 (germline): MNHNS, SASEGT. In DNA, the CDR3 is TGTGCCAGCAGTCGGGGCCTCAACGAGCAGTACTTC. Its protein is CASSRGLNEQYF.

This chain uses TRBV23-1 with TRBJ2-7; D gene uncertain. TRBV23-1 is flagged as an ORF with uncertain function. Deletions cut 0 bases from V and 10 bases from J, with 7 bases between. The CDR3 loop spans 11 amino acids. The chain's CDR3 is CASSQSKKQYF. The CDR3 DNA is TGCGCCAGCAGTCAATCAAAGAAACAGTACTTC.

This clonotype was counted between two and nine times. The chain is built from TRBV27 and TRBJ1-2, with D uncertain. This CDR3 is built from 14 residues. V was shortened by 6 bases and J by 4 bases, with 15 bases between the two germline ends. The germline CDR1 and CDR2 sequences are MNHEY and SMNVEV (reference sequence). The DNA for the CDR3 is TGTGCCAGCAGACCCCAGGCGGGAATCTATGGCTACACCTTC. Its protein is CASRPQAGIYGYTF.

The chain links TRBV5-4 to TRBJ2-3; 12 nucleotides line up with TRBD2. The CDR3 sequence is 14 residues long. With V trimmed by 3 bases and J by 5 bases, 1 base remained unmatched. Germline lookup yields CDR1 SGHNT and CDR2 YYREEE (reference sequence). The CDR3 loop reads CASSSSGGGDTQYF. The CDR3 nucleotides read TGTGCCAGCAGCTCTAGCGGGGGGGGAGATACGCAGTATTTT.

This clonotype was recorded a few times. In DNA, the CDR3 is TGTGCCAGCAGCCCCCGGACAGGGGGCTATAATTCACCCCTCCACTTT. It yields the protein CASSPRTGGYNSPLHF. The J gene is TRBJ1-6, the V gene TRBV7-9, with TRBD1 matching 10 bases. Germline V gene data show CDR1 as SEHNR and CDR2 as FQNEAQ (reference sequence). V lost 5 bases, J lost 3 bases, and 4 bases stayed unmatched. The CDR3 has 16 residues.

V usage is TRBV12-3 or TRBV12-4 and J usage is TRBJ2-5, with no clear D. Trimming took 2 bases from V and 5 from J, leaving 12 bases between them. CDR3 length: 14 amino acids. This CDR3 reads CASSLKGQWETQYF. The DNA of the CDR3 is TGTGCCAGCAGTTTAAAGGGCCAGTGGGAGACCCAGTACTTC.

The J gene is TRBJ1-4, the V gene TRBV7-9; tentatively, D is TRBD1 (5 bases). Germline CDR1 and CDR2: SEHNR and FQNEAQ (reference sequence). CDR3 length: 15 amino acids. V was trimmed by 0 bases and J by 0 bases, leaving 5 bases between them. CDR3 in amino acids: CASSLAGPTNEKLFF. The DNA for the CDR3 is TGTGCCAGCAGCTTAGCGGGACCAACTAATGAAAAACTGTTTTTT.

The chain recombines TRBV6-2 or TRBV6-3 with TRBJ2-7; possible D gene TRBD2, 6 bases. V was pared by 7 bases and J by 2 bases, with 12 bases between. This CDR3 is built from 13 residues. Germline CDR1 reads MNHEY; CDR2 reads SVGEGT. CDR3 loop: CASTWGVPYEQYF. The CDR3 DNA reads as TGTGCCAGCACATGGGGGGTCCCCTACGAGCAGTACTTC.

The rearrangement links TRBV7-2 to TRBJ2-1; maybe TRBD1 (5 bases). Germline V CDR1 and CDR2: SGHTA, FQGNSA. Trimming cost V 2 bases and J 5 bases, with 7 bases left between them. This CDR3 is 13 amino acids long. This CDR3 reads CASSLNRNNEQFF. The CDR3 DNA follows: TGTGCCAGCAGCTTAAACAGGAACAATGAGCAGTTCTTC.

The V and J genes are TRBV20-1 and TRBJ2-5, with 9 nucleotides matching TRBD2. The CDR3 sequence is 16 residues long. J gave up 2 bases and V 0 bases, and 7 bases lay outside the gene matches. The germline V gene encodes CDR1 DFQATT and CDR2 SNEGSKA (reference sequence). The CDR3 reads CSARDAQRGVQETQYF. The CDR3 DNA follows: TGCAGTGCTAGAGATGCCCAGCGGGGGGTTCAAGAGACCCAGTACTTC.

The rearrangement uses TRBV5-4 and TRBJ1-2; TRBD1 is a possible D gene (5 bases). The CDR3 runs 14 residues. Germline values: CDR1 SGHNT, CDR2 YYREEE (reference sequence). V lost 4 bases, J lost 8 bases, and 18 bases lay in between. The CDR3 sequence is CASSGWGVLWGYTF. CDR3 DNA sequence: TGTGCCAGCAGCGGCTGGGGCGTACTATGGGGCTACACCTTC.

The V and J genes are TRBV12-3 or TRBV12-4 and TRBJ1-5, with a tentative D call TRBD1 (5 bases). This CDR3 contains 15 residues. Trimming cost V 6 bases and J 0 bases, with 12 bases left between them. The CDR3 DNA reads TGTGCCAGCAGCGGAGGACACCTTAGCAATCAGCCCCAGCATTTT. Its translation: CASSGGHLSNQPQHF.

The chain is built from TRBV7-2 and TRBJ2-1; TRBD2 matches 12 bases. Trimming removed 5 bases from V and 8 bases from J; junction bases left unmatched: 10. The CDR3 has 16 amino acids. Per germline, CDR1 SGHTA and CDR2 FQGNSA. The DNA of the CDR3 is TGTGCCAGCAGCGGCCTGGCTAGCGGGGGGGCCCATGAGCAGTTCTTC. Its protein product is CASSGLASGGAHEQFF. The entire variable domain, with the rest obtained from reference TRBV7-2 and TRBJ2-1, is as follows: GAGVSQSPSNKVTEKGKDVELRCDPISGHTALYWYRQSLGQGLEFLIYFQGNSAPDKSGLPSDRFSAERTGGSVSTLTIQRTQQEDSAVYLCASSGLASGGAHEQFFGPGTRLTVL.

By proportion, this clonotype is medium-sized. The chain carries TRBV5-1 and TRBJ1-1; D gene unclear. Germline V gene lookup returns CDR1 SGHRS and CDR2 YFSETQ. CDR3 length equals 12 residues. Trimming removed 4 bases at V and 1 base at J, with 5 bases between. CDR3 nucleotide sequence: TGCGCCAGCAGCCAAGAGAACACTGAAGCTTTCTTT. Amino acid sequence: CASSQENTEAFF.